What follows are 28 T cell receptor beta chains derived from one specimen sequenced in a study of blood T cell repertoires in COVID-19. The data were produced by immunoSEQ multiplex PCR, yet TCRdb's version contains in-frame clones alone and is incomplete. The profile shows about 140,000 clones, 80% to 85% of them singletons. The sample consisted of peripheral blood. All receptors come from a woman aged 80 or over with acute or convalescent COVID-19.

V usage is TRBV2 and J usage is TRBJ1-1; D unclear. The germline V and J ends were trimmed by 6 bases and 5 bases, with 13 bases remaining between them. The germline gives CDR1 SNHLY, CDR2 FYNNEI. This CDR3 comprises 13 residues. The CDR3 DNA is TGTGCCAGCAGGTCTTCAGGTGGGACTGAAGCTTTCTTT. It encodes CASRSSGGTEAFF.

This chain joins TRBV27 and TRBJ1-5; D perhaps matches TRBD1 (6 bases). Trimming removed 6 bases from V and 6 bases from J, with 15 bases in between. Germline CDR1 reads MNHEY; CDR2 reads SMNVEV (reference sequence). The CDR3 spans 14 residues. The CDR3 coding sequence is TGTGCCAGCAGCCATACAGGGTCGATTCAGCCCCAGCATTTT. The encoded protein is CASSHTGSIQPQHF.

This chain connects TRBV28 to TRBJ1-1; D unclear. Germline V gives CDR1 MDHEN, CDR2 SYDVKM. The CDR3 is made up of 18 amino acids. V shed 2 bases and J shed 3 bases, with 22 bases lying between them. The chain's CDR3 is CASSLGYVGNPEDTEAFF. In DNA form, the CDR3 reads TGTGCCAGCAGTTTAGGATACGTCGGAAACCCCGAGGACACTGAAGCTTTCTTT.

The chain employs TRBV21-1 and TRBJ2-1; the table's D call, TRBD2, was not checked against the DNA. TRBV21-1 is termed a pseudogene. This CDR3 has 15 residues. The chain's CDR3 is CASSKGRQINNEQFF. The CDR3 DNA is TGTGCCAGCAGCAAAGGGCGGCAGATTAACAATGAGCAGTTCTTC.

The chain has TRBV30 and TRBJ2-7, with no clear D. The CDR3 loop spans 14 amino acids. V was shortened by 2 bases and J by 2 bases, with 13 bases between the two germline ends. In germline, CDR1 is GTSNPN, CDR2 SVGIG (reference sequence). The CDR3 DNA sequence: TGTGCCTGGAGTTATACTCTTCCACCCTACGAGCAGTACTTC. Residues: CAWSYTLPPYEQYF.

The CDR3 bases are TGTGCCAGCTCACCACAGGATTCGGGAGGCTACACCTTC. The encoded protein is CASSPQDSGGYTF. The chain joins TRBV18 to TRBJ1-2; D call uncertain. V was cut by 1 base and J by 8 bases, with 11 bases left in between. This CDR3 spans 13 amino acids. CDR1 is KGHSH and CDR2 is LQKENI in the germline V gene.

This sequence joins TRBV5-1 and TRBJ2-2; 13 nucleotides agree with TRBD2. Germline CDR1 SGHRS, CDR2 YFSETQ. The CDR3 runs to 16 residues. V trimming: 3 bases; J trimming: 6 bases; junction bases outside the gene matches: 5. For the CDR3, the DNA is TGCGCCAGCAGCTCCTGGACTAGCGGGAGTCCCGGGGAGCTGTTTTTT. This translates into CASSSWTSGSPGELFF.

In its sample, this clone was seen once. This chain joins TRBV7-2 and TRBJ2-1, with 8 bases that match TRBD2. CDR3 length: 14 amino acids. The germline V gene has CDR1 SGHTA and CDR2 FQGNSA. The V segment lost 5 bases and the J segment 10 bases; nucleotides outside the gene matches: 10. CDR3: CASSPPYGGREQFF. The CDR3 DNA sequence: TGTGCCAGCAGCCCACCCTACGGCGGGAGGGAGCAGTTCTTC.

CDR3 in amino acids: CASSLYRGNTEAFF. The CDR3 DNA is TGTGCCAGCAGTCTGTACAGGGGGAACACTGAAGCTTTCTTT. This rearrangement joins TRBV3-1 (or the pseudogene TRBV3-2) to TRBJ1-1, with 7 bases matching TRBD1. Trimming took 6 bases from V and 1 from J; bases not matched to a gene: 5. The germline gives CDR1 LGHDT, CDR2 YNNKEL (reference sequence). This CDR3 has 14 residues.

Only a few counts were recorded for this clone. The CDR3 coding sequence is TGTGCCAGCTCACCACAGGAGACGCATAGCAATCAGCCCCAGCATTTT. Translated: CASSPQETHSNQPQHF. This chain connects TRBV18 to TRBJ1-5; the D is unclear. The V end was cut by 1 base, the J end by 0 bases, with 10 bases between. Germline values: CDR1 KGHSH, CDR2 LQKENI. CDR3 length: 16 residues.

The chain has TRBV4-1 and TRBJ2-2, with 8 bases lining up with TRBD1. Germline lookup yields CDR1 MGHRA and CDR2 YSYEKL. The CDR3 sequence is 17 residues long. The V segment lost 6 bases and the J segment 0 bases; nucleotides outside the gene matches: 9. In nucleotides, the CDR3 is TGCGCCAGCAGACGGGGACAGGCGTTAACGAACACCGGGGAGCTGTTTTTT. This sequence encodes CASRRGQALTNTGELFF.

V usage is TRBV28 and J usage is TRBJ1-1; D possibly corresponds to TRBD1 (6 bases). Germline V gene data show CDR1 as MDHEN and CDR2 as SYDVKM. Trimming cost V 7 bases and J 7 bases, with 16 bases left between them. This CDR3 spans 13 amino acids. The chain's CDR3 is CASTKVRDIEAFF. DNA of the CDR3: TGTGCCAGCACCAAAGTCCGGGACATTGAAGCTTTCTTT. Together with reference TRBV28 and TRBJ1-1, the CDR3 gives the full variable domain: DVKVTQSSRYLVKRTGEKVFLECVQDMDHENMFWYRQDPGLGLRLIYFSYDVKMKEKGDIPEGYSVSREKKERFSLILESASTNQTSMYLCASTKVRDIEAFFGQGTRLTVV.

The chain is built from TRBV13 and TRBJ2-2; 7 positions match TRBD2. The CDR3 length is 17 residues. V shed 7 bases, J shed 1 base, and the junction held 12 bases outside the gene matches. Germline CDR1 is PRHDT and CDR2 is FYEKMQ (reference sequence). The CDR3 region has the DNA TGTGCCAGCAAGGATTGGGCGGGAGCCCTGAACACCGGGGAGCTGTTTTTT. Protein sequence: CASKDWAGALNTGELFF.

The V gene is TRBV12-3 or TRBV12-4, the J gene TRBJ2-7; perhaps TRBD2 as D (5 bases). This CDR3 is built from 13 residues. Trimming removed 3 bases at V and 6 bases at J, with 12 bases between. CDR3 in DNA: TGTGCCAGCAGTTTGAGGGTCCGGAGCGAGCAGTACTTC. It yields the protein CASSLRVRSEQYF.

The CDR3: CASSRWVGGQYF. The CDR3, as DNA: TGTGCCAGCAGCCGCTGGGTGGGAGGGCAGTACTTC. This chain links TRBV7-9 with TRBJ2-7; possible D gene TRBD2, 6 bases. Trimming shortened V by 5 bases and J by 9 bases, and 14 bases separated the two germline ends. CDR3 length: 12 amino acids. The germline CDR1 and CDR2 sequences are SEHNR and FQNEAQ (reference sequence).

The chain is built from TRBV3-1 (or the pseudogene TRBV3-2) and TRBJ2-7; 7 nucleotides align to TRBD1. V lost 3 bases, J lost 2 bases, and 7 bases stayed unmatched. In germline, CDR1 is LGHDT, CDR2 YNNKEL (reference sequence). The CDR3 contains 15 residues. CDR3 sequence (DNA): TGTGCCAGCAGCCACTGGGACAGAGGCCCCTACGAGCAGTACTTC. This sequence encodes CASSHWDRGPYEQYF.

The chain uses TRBV12-5 and TRBJ2-2, with 7 bases identical to TRBD1. The CDR3 has 15 residues. Per the germline V gene, CDR1 is LGHNT and CDR2 is FRNRAP. V lost 6 bases to trimming and J lost 3 bases; unmatched junction nucleotides: 7. This chain's CDR3 is CASGKGAIDTGELFF. CDR3 DNA sequence: TGTGCTAGTGGAAAGGGGGCCATCGACACCGGGGAGCTGTTTTTT.

The chain has TRBV28 and TRBJ1-6; the D is unclear. The V gene lost 8 bases and the J gene lost 1 base, with 12 bases spanning the gap. The CDR3 totals 15 residues. Germline CDR1 reads MDHEN; CDR2 reads SYDVKM. The CDR3 nucleotides are TGTGCCAGCGTATCCGGGTGGTCCTATAATTCACCCCTCCACTTT. Its protein product is CASVSGWSYNSPLHF.

This chain joins TRBV19 and TRBJ1-6; 8 bases align to TRBD1. CDR3 length: 15 amino acids. Germline V lookup: CDR1 LNHDA, CDR2 SQIVND (reference sequence). After removal of 6 bases from V and 6 bases from J, the junction contained 7 bases not matched to a gene. CDR3 amino acids: CASSPPGGRNSPLHF. The CDR3 region has the DNA TGTGCCAGTAGCCCCCCAGGGGGCCGTAATTCACCCCTCCACTTT.

The genes are TRBV6-6 and TRBJ2-1; 10 bases map to TRBD1. The V gene's germline CDR1 is MNHNY and CDR2 SVGAGI (reference sequence). J was trimmed by 8 bases and V by 1 base; bases with no gene match: 2. The CDR3 has 14 residues. CDR3 amino acids: CASSYWDRGHEQFF. CDR3 in DNA: TGTGCCAGCAGTTACTGGGACAGGGGCCATGAGCAGTTCTTC.

The chain employs TRBV7-9 and TRBJ1-2; a possible D gene is TRBD1 (5 bases). The CDR3 consists of 16 residues. The V gene lost 5 bases and the J gene lost 6 bases, with 22 bases spanning the gap. CDR1 and CDR2 (germline): SEHNR, FQNEAQ (reference sequence). The CDR3 is CASSPARQMELDGYTF. CDR3 DNA sequence: TGTGCCAGCAGCCCCGCCCGACAGATGGAGCTCGATGGCTACACCTTC.

The rearrangement uses TRBV11-2 and TRBJ2-7; TRBD2 might be the D (6 bases). Germline V lookup: CDR1 SGHAT, CDR2 FQNNGV. This CDR3 region has 15 residues. The ends were cut back, 0 bases at V and 2 bases at J, with 11 bases in the middle. CDR3 region: CASSLERGVAYEQYF. The CDR3 DNA reads TGTGCCAGCAGCTTAGAGCGGGGAGTGGCCTACGAGCAGTACTTC.

The CDR3 coding sequence is TGTGCCAGTTCGGGGGTGTTGAGTTTCCAAAAGAATCAGCCCCAGCATTTT. The encoded protein is CASSGVLSFQKNQPQHF. V and J are TRBV19 and TRBJ1-5; a weak D match, TRBD1 (5 bases). V lost 8 bases to trimming and J lost 4 bases, with 24 bases between them. CDR1 is LNHDA and CDR2 is SQIVND in the germline V gene (reference sequence). The CDR3 totals 17 residues.

V and J are TRBV5-1 and TRBJ1-3; D remains unclear. Trimming removed 0 bases at V and 4 bases at J, with 11 bases between. The CDR3 contains 15 residues. Germline CDR1 is SGHRS and CDR2 is YFSETQ. As DNA, the CDR3 is TGCGCCAGCAGCTTGGTGGCCGCGCGGGGAAACACCATATATTTT. As protein: CASSLVAARGNTIYF.

V and J are TRBV29-1 and TRBJ2-7; a possible D gene is TRBD1 (6 bases). This CDR3 has 13 amino acids. The germline V gene encodes CDR1 SQVTM and CDR2 ANQGSEA. The V and J ends lost 7 bases and 6 bases respectively, with 19 bases between them. The CDR3 region is CSGSDSPRSEQYF. The CDR3 DNA is TGCAGCGGCTCGGACAGTCCCCGTAGCGAGCAGTACTTC.

This clone came up a few times. V and J are TRBV28 and TRBJ2-3; D ambiguous. The V end was cut by 3 bases, the J end by 5 bases, with 9 bases between. Germline lookup yields CDR1 MDHEN and CDR2 SYDVKM. The CDR3 totals 13 residues. This CDR3 reads CASSLPRRDTQYF. CDR3 bases: TGTGCCAGCAGTTTGCCTAGAAGAGATACGCAGTATTTT.

This clone has just a few counts. V usage is TRBV11-3 and J usage is TRBJ2-1; tentative D call: TRBD2 (5 bases). V was trimmed by 5 bases and J by 1 base, leaving 12 bases between them. This CDR3 comprises 15 residues. Germline loops: CDR1 SGHNT, CDR2 YENEEA. DNA for the CDR3: TGTGCCAGCAGCCCCGGCGGGTTATCCTACAATGAGCAGTTCTTC. Amino acid sequence: CASSPGGLSYNEQFF.

This chain links TRBV10-1 with TRBJ1-1, with no clear D. CDR3 length equals 15 residues. Germline values: CDR1 WNHNN, CDR2 SYGVQD (reference sequence). V was shortened by 3 bases and J by 3 bases, with 14 bases between the two germline ends. CDR3 bases: TGCGCCAGCAGTGATAGCGGTGCAGGTGACACTGAAGCTTTCTTT. Protein sequence: CASSDSGAGDTEAFF.